This entry lists 6 T cell receptor beta chains sequenced from one sample in a study of beta chain features in type 1 diabetes. What was sequenced were expressed TCRB transcripts, since all of the isolated RNA had been reverse transcribed. Libraries were prepared by immunoSEQ multiplex PCR; TCRdb keeps only in-frame clonotypes and omits some of them. Of approximately 200,000 clones listed, roughly 9.6% were seen once; the top ten hold approximately 0.03%. Source material: naive CD4+ T cells from blood. The receptors were gathered from a woman aged 18-35 years in good health.

This clone showed up just a few times. The rearrangement uses TRBV6-6 and TRBJ1-2, with a weak D call TRBD1 (6 bases). This CDR3 is built from 12 residues. V was clipped by 3 bases and J by 6 bases, with 8 bases between them. Germline CDR1 is MNHNY and CDR2 is SVGAGI (reference sequence). CDR3 sequence: CASSYRGNGYTF. The DNA for the CDR3 is TGTGCCAGCAGTTATAGGGGGAATGGCTACACCTTC.

V gene TRBV6-5 combines with J gene TRBJ1-1; 8 nucleotides agree with TRBD1. Germline V gene sequence: CDR1 MNHEY, CDR2 SVGAGI. The ends lost 5 bases at V and 11 bases at J; junction bases unmatched: 16. This CDR3 comprises 15 residues. The CDR3 sequence: CASSTSWTGSTLAFF. The CDR3 nucleotides read TGTGCCAGCAGTACGTCCTGGACAGGGTCTACATTGGCTTTCTTT.

The V and J genes are TRBV6-6 and TRBJ1-6, with TRBD1 matching over 7 bases. The germline gives CDR1 MNHNY, CDR2 SVGAGI (reference sequence). J was trimmed by 8 bases and V by 5 bases; bases with no gene match: 6. The CDR3 sequence is 14 residues long. The CDR3 sequence is CASSPTGSDSPLHF. The CDR3 region has the DNA TGTGCCAGCAGTCCGACAGGGAGCGATTCACCCCTCCACTTT.

The chain employs TRBV14 and TRBJ1-2; TRBD1 agrees at 7 bases. Germline lookup yields CDR1 SGHDN and CDR2 FVKESK. The CDR3 contains 15 residues. V lost 4 bases, J lost 6 bases, and 11 bases stayed unmatched. The CDR3 coding sequence is TGTGCCAGCAGCCCCTCGGCCAGGGGGTTGAATGGCTACACCTTC. Its protein is CASSPSARGLNGYTF.

This clone was counted only a few times. The chain carries TRBV5-1 and TRBJ2-3; a weak D match, TRBD1 (6 bases). Germline assignment: CDR1 SGHRS and CDR2 YFSETQ. The CDR3 sequence is 14 residues long. Trimming shortened V by 4 bases and J by 6 bases, and 15 bases separated the two germline ends. CDR3 in amino acids: CASSQTGYTDTQYF. The CDR3 coding sequence is TGCGCCAGCAGCCAGACAGGATATACGGATACGCAGTATTTT. The full variable domain, with the rest looked up from reference TRBV5-1 and TRBJ2-3, is KAGVTQTPRYLIKTRGQQVTLSCSPISGHRSVSWYQQTPGQGLQFLFEYFSETQRNKGNFPGRFSGRQFSNSRSEMNVSTLELGDSALYLCASSQTGYTDTQYFGPGTRLTVL.

This clone has just a few counts. The chain is built from TRBV7-9 and TRBJ1-1; D unresolved. Trimming pared 3 bases from V and 2 bases from J, leaving 7 bases between. This CDR3 contains 13 residues. Per germline, CDR1 SEHNR and CDR2 FQNEAQ (reference sequence). This CDR3 is CASSFRSNTEAFF. DNA for the CDR3: TGTGCCAGCAGCTTCAGGTCAAACACTGAAGCTTTCTTT. Variable domain in full (rest from reference TRBV7-9 and TRBJ1-1): DTGVSQNPRHKITKRGQNVTFRCDPISEHNRLYWYRQTLGQGPEFLTYFQNEAQLEKSRLLSDRFSAERPKGSFSTLEIQRTEQGDSAMYLCASSFRSNTEAFFGQGTRLTVV.